This T cell receptor (beta chain) was sequenced for a study of human T cells and chemical hapten exposure. Study-wide context: An area of 2 cm by 2 to 2.5 cm on upper inner arm skin received 2% DPC for sensitization.

The CDR3 is 14 amino acids. CDR1 is MGHRA, CDR2 YSYEKL, per germline. V dropped 4 bases and J dropped 1 base, with 10 bases sitting between them. Study-level points and caveats: PT1 expanded TCR counts and patch test score correlated positively.

Indicated time point: pre-sensitization, week 0. Treatment defined: therapeutic diphenylcyclopropenone sensitization with weekly scalp DPC. One entry per CDR3 protein, called by TCRdb with MiXCR from the RACE reads. The sample yields some 74,000 distinct CDR3 sequences, roughly 15% seen once. A word on this clonotype: What it binds is not known.

Specimen: whole blood, collected in connection with sensitization to the hapten diphenylcyclopropenone (DPC). The clonotype originates from a woman aged 50 to 60 with alopecia areata. Some clones in this sample may be carry-over from other donors' samples. The chain uses TRBV4-1 and TRBJ1-1; D ambiguous. DNA for the CDR3: TGCGCCAGCAGCCCACTGACACGGAACACTGAAGCTTTCTTT. Translation: CASSPLTRNTEAFF.